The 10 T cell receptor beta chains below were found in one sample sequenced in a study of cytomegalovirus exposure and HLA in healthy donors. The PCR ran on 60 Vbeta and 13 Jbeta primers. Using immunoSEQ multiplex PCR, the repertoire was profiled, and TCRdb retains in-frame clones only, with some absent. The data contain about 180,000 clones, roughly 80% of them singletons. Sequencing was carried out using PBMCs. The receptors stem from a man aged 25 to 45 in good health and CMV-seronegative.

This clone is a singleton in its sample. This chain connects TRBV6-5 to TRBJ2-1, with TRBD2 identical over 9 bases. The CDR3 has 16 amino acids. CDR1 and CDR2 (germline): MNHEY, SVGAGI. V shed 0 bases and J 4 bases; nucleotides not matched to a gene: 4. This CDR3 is CASSYSAGGGYNEQFF. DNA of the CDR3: TGTGCCAGCAGTTACTCTGCGGGAGGGGGGTACAATGAGCAGTTCTTC.

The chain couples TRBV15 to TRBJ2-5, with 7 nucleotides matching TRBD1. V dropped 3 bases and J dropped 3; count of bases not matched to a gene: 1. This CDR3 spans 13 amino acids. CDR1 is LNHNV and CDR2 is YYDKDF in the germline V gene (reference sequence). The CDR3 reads CATSRGQKETQYF. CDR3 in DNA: TGTGCCACCAGCAGGGGACAGAAAGAGACCCAGTACTTC.

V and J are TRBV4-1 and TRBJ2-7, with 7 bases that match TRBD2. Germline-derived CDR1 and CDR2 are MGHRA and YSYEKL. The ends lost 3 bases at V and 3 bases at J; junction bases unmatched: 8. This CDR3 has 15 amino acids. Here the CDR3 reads CASSHGRASDYEQYF. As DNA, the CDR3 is TGCGCCAGCAGCCATGGGAGGGCTAGCGACTACGAGCAGTACTTC.

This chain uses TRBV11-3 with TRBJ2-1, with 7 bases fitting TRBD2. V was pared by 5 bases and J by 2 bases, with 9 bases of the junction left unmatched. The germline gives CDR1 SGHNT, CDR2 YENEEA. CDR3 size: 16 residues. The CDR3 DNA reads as TGTGCCAGCAGCCCCGCCGGGCTAGCGGCCTACAATGAGCAGTTCTTC. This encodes CASSPAGLAAYNEQFF.

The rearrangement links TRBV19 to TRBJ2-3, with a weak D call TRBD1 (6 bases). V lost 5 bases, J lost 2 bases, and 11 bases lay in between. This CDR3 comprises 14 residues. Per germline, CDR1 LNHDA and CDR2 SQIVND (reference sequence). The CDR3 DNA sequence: TGTGCCAGTAGTTCACCGGGACACACAGATACGCAGTATTTT. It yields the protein CASSSPGHTDTQYF.

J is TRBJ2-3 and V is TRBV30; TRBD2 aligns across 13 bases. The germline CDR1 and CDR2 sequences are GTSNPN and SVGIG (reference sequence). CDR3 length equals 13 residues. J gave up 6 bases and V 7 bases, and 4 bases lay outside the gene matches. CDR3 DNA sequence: TGTGCCTATACTAGCGGGGGGGAGGATACGCAGTATTTT. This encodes CAYTSGGEDTQYF.

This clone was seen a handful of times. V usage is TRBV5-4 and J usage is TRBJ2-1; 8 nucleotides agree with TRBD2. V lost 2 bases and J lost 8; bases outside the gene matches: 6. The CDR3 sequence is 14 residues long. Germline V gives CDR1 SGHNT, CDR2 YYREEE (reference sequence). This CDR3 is CASSLGGGQDEQFF. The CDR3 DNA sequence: TGTGCCAGCAGCTTAGGCGGGGGGCAGGATGAGCAGTTCTTC.

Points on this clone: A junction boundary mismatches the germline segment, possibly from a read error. The CDR3 region has the DNA TGTTCCAGCAGTCCCAAGGGAGCTAGGCAGTACTTC. The encoded protein is CSSSPKGARQYF. The J gene is TRBJ2-7, the V gene TRBV7-9; a possible D gene is TRBD2 (5 bases). Germline CDR1 and CDR2: SEHNR and FQNEAQ (reference sequence). The CDR3 loop spans 12 amino acids.

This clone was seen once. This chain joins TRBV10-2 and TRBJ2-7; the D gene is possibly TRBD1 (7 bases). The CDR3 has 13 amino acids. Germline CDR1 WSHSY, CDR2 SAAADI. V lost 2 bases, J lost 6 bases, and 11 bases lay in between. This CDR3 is CASSERGRGEQYF. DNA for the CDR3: TGCGCCAGCAGTGAGAGGGGGCGGGGCGAGCAGTACTTC.

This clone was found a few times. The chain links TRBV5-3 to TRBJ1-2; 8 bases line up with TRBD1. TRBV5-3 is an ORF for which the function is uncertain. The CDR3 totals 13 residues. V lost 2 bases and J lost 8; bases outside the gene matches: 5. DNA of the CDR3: TGTGCCAGAAGCTTCCCAGGGGGCGACGGCTACACCTTC. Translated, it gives CARSFPGGDGYTF.